The 14 T cell receptor beta chains presented below share a single source sample, sequenced in a study of Ad26.COV2.S vaccination and SARS-CoV-2 variants. Sequenced by immunoSEQ multiplex PCR; TCRdb stores in-frame clones only, minus some. The profile covers around 100,000 clones, with around 82% appearing a single time and approximately 15% taken by the ten largest. The sample consisted of peripheral blood, taken after recovery from COVID-19. The receptors originated from a human donor who had recovered from COVID-19.

The V and J genes are TRBV10-1 and TRBJ2-7; D not resolved. The ends were cut back, 6 bases at V and 6 bases at J, with 15 bases in the middle. Germline CDR1 WNHNN, CDR2 SYGVQD (reference sequence). The length of the CDR3 is 13 residues. In DNA, the CDR3 is TGCGCCAGCAGCCCGGGCCAAGGAACCGAGCAGTACTTC. Translating it yields CASSPGQGTEQYF.

The chain recombines TRBV28 with TRBJ1-3, with TRBD1 as a possible D gene (6 bases). Trimming removed 6 bases at V and 3 bases at J, with 18 bases between. Germline values: CDR1 MDHEN, CDR2 SYDVKM. This CDR3 region has 16 residues. The CDR3 sequence is CASRQGGSGRGNTIYF. CDR3 coding DNA: TGTGCCAGCAGACAGGGAGGTTCGGGCCGTGGAAACACCATATATTTT.

Turning to this clone: One junction end disagrees with the germline gene, perhaps due to a read error. The chain combines TRBV29-1 with TRBJ2-7; D gene uncertain. This CDR3 has 11 residues. Looked up from germline, CDR1 is SQVTM and CDR2 is ANQGSEA. CDR3 loop: CSVEELALLRF. The DNA for the CDR3 is TGCAGCGTTGAAGAGTTGGCCCTTCTCAGGTTC.

The chain combines TRBV28 with TRBJ2-2; D call uncertain. The CDR3 runs 14 residues. Germline V gene lookup returns CDR1 MDHEN and CDR2 SYDVKM. Trimming took 7 bases from V and 8 from J, leaving 17 bases between them. CDR3: CASIPRVGRGELFF. DNA of the CDR3: TGTGCCAGCATCCCACGAGTGGGAAGGGGGGAGCTGTTTTTT. Filled out from reference TRBV28 and TRBJ2-2, the complete variable domain reads DVKVTQSSRYLVKRTGEKVFLECVQDMDHENMFWYRQDPGLGLRLIYFSYDVKMKEKGDIPEGYSVSREKKERFSLILESASTNQTSMYLCASIPRVGRGELFFGEGSRLTVL.

The chain employs TRBV2 and TRBJ1-3; no reliable D call. Trimming left V 3 bases short and J 0 bases short, with 12 bases between. The CDR3 length is 16 residues. CDR1 and CDR2 (germline): SNHLY, FYNNEI. The CDR3 bases are TGTGCCAGCAGTGAGGGTGGAGATTACTCTGGAAACACCATATATTTT. As protein: CASSEGGDYSGNTIYF.

In this sample, this clone turned up a few times. The chain combines TRBV5-1 with TRBJ2-7, with a tentative D call TRBD2 (5 bases). Trimming removed 4 bases at V and 4 bases at J, with 9 bases between. The germline V gene encodes CDR1 SGHRS and CDR2 YFSETQ. The CDR3 is 12 amino acids. The CDR3 DNA reads as TGCGCCAGCAGCCAGGACTTATACGAGCAGTACTTC. It codes for CASSQDLYEQYF. Drawing the rest from reference TRBV5-1 and TRBJ2-7, the complete variable domain is KAGVTQTPRYLIKTRGQQVTLSCSPISGHRSVSWYQQTPGQGLQFLFEYFSETQRNKGNFPGRFSGRQFSNSRSEMNVSTLELGDSALYLCASSQDLYEQYFGPGTRLTVT.

This clone was found a few times. The chain uses TRBV3-1 (or the pseudogene TRBV3-2) and TRBJ1-1; perhaps TRBD1 as D (6 bases). V was cut by 4 bases and J by 7 bases, with 16 bases left in between. Germline values: CDR1 LGHDT, CDR2 YNNKEL (reference sequence). The CDR3 loop spans 14 amino acids. The DNA for the CDR3 is TGTGCCAGCAGCCGAACCTACAGGGTCGGTGAAGCTTTCTTT. Translation: CASSRTYRVGEAFF.

CDR3 bases: TGTGCCAGCAGCTTGGACTCTGGAAACACCATATATTTT. It encodes CASSLDSGNTIYF. This chain uses TRBV13 with TRBJ1-3; the D is unclear. The germline CDR1 and CDR2 sequences are PRHDT and FYEKMQ (reference sequence). The CDR3 runs to 13 residues. Trimming pared 3 bases from V and 0 bases from J, leaving 3 bases between.

CDR3: CASSSAGGPDTQYF. In DNA, the CDR3 is TGTGCCAGCAGCTCCGCGGGGGGGCCAGATACGCAGTATTTT. V and J are TRBV5-4 and TRBJ2-3, with 9 nucleotides matching TRBD2. This CDR3 has 14 residues. The V segment lost 3 bases and the J segment 4 bases; nucleotides outside the gene matches: 3. Per the germline V gene, CDR1 is SGHNT and CDR2 is YYREEE (reference sequence).

The J gene is TRBJ2-7, the V gene TRBV7-9; D gene uncertain. The CDR3 has 13 amino acids. Germline V gene sequence: CDR1 SEHNR, CDR2 FQNEAQ (reference sequence). Trimming took 5 bases from V and 8 from J, leaving 16 bases between them. In DNA form, the CDR3 reads TGTGCCAGCAGCAGCCCGGGCCCAAGCCAGCAGTACTTC. It specifies CASSSPGPSQQYF.

V usage is TRBV7-2 and J usage is TRBJ2-7; a weak D match, TRBD2 (7 bases). The V gene lost 1 base and the J gene lost 6 bases, with 19 bases spanning the gap. This CDR3 has 16 amino acids. Germline V gene lookup returns CDR1 SGHTA and CDR2 FQGNSA. CDR3 loop: CASSLGGAAGAVEQYF. CDR3 in DNA: TGTGCCAGCAGCTTAGGGGGAGCTGCGGGGGCCGTCGAGCAGTACTTC.

V is TRBV30 and J is TRBJ1-2; D might be TRBD1 (5 bases). The CDR3 covers 15 residues. Trimming removed 3 bases from V and 2 bases from J, with 16 bases in between. Germline-derived CDR1 and CDR2 are GTSNPN and SVGIG (reference sequence). The DNA of the CDR3 is TGTGCCTGGAGACCAAGATGGGGCGAAAACTATGGCTACACCTTC. Encoded protein: CAWRPRWGENYGYTF.

The gene calls are TRBV6-2 or TRBV6-3 and TRBJ1-1; TRBD1 matches 7 bases. Germline V gene lookup returns CDR1 MNHEY and CDR2 SVGEGT. Trimming removed 4 bases from V and 0 bases from J; junction bases left unmatched: 2. The CDR3 has 14 residues. For the CDR3, the DNA is TGTGCCAGCAGTTGGACAGGTTTGAACACTGAAGCTTTCTTT. This gives the protein CASSWTGLNTEAFF.

This clone was seen a few times. The J gene is TRBJ1-3, the V gene TRBV2; D not resolved. There are 14 residues in the CDR3. Per germline, CDR1 SNHLY and CDR2 FYNNEI. V dropped 4 bases and J dropped 0 bases, with 7 bases sitting between them. This CDR3 reads CASSGGFSGNTIYF. The CDR3 DNA is TGTGCCAGCAGTGGCGGATTCTCTGGAAACACCATATATTTT.